This TCR beta chain was recorded in a study of CD8 T cells in ankylosing spondylitis. General study points: Enrichment of disease-linked clones was reportedly significant in matched ankylosing spondylitis synovial fluid. Certain motif variants had earlier appeared in reactive arthritis synovial fluid and blood. What appeared characteristic of ankylosing spondylitis blood was a TCR beta motif of about eight highly homologous variants.

This clonotype was counted at least ten times. Its antigen remains unidentified. Via MiXCR, TCRdb re-called the 5' RACE reads, giving one row per CDR3 protein. This table holds some 840,000 distinct CDR3 sequences, 10% to 15% found once. Trimming shortened V by 5 bases and J by 7 bases, and 14 bases separated the two germline ends. The length of the CDR3 is 14 residues. Per germline, CDR1 SGHTA and CDR2 FQGNSA. The sequence was collected from a male donor with ankylosing spondylitis. Sequencing used blood, either unsorted or a sorted T cell fraction (not recorded which). The chain is built from TRBV7-2 and TRBJ1-4; D gene uncertain. CDR3 nucleotide sequence: TGTGCCAGCAGCCCTGTTTCACGGGGTGAAAAACTGTTTTTT. This codes for CASSPVSRGEKLFF.